These 14 T cell receptor beta chains share one sample of origin, sequenced in a study of T-cell memory formation after mild COVID-19. TCRdb processed the 5' RACE reads anew with MiXCR; each CDR3 protein has one entry. The sample lists around 90,000 distinct CDR3 sequences, more than 13% seen once, with roughly two fifths in the top ten. Sequenced material: PBMCs or a T cell subset sorted from them (not recorded which). These TCRs come from a man aged 18 to 30 who had mild COVID-19 (a few samples of this study predate the infection). Cell type and time point are not known.

This clonotype has just a few counts. The CDR3 nucleotides are TGTGCCAGCAGCCCACCATCGGTCTCCCCCTTTGGCGAGCAGTACTTC. This translates into CASSPPSVSPFGEQYF. This chain connects TRBV11-2 to TRBJ2-7; unclear D gene. V lost 5 bases and J lost 6, with 23 bases in between. Germline V lookup: CDR1 SGHAT, CDR2 FQNNGV. CDR3 size: 16 residues.

A few counts support this clonotype. This sequence joins TRBV18 and TRBJ2-7; maybe TRBD2 (5 bases). There are 13 residues in the CDR3. V dropped 0 bases and J dropped 4 bases, with 7 bases sitting between them. Per the germline V gene, CDR1 is KGHSH and CDR2 is LQKENI. The CDR3 reads CASSPPSGYEQYF. In DNA, the CDR3 is TGTGCCAGCTCACCACCGTCGGGGTACGAGCAGTACTTC. The complete variable domain, with remaining parts taken from reference TRBV18 and TRBJ2-7, reads NAGVMQNPRHLVRRRGQEARLRCSPMKGHSHVYWYRQLPEEGLKFMVYLQKENIIDESGMPKERFSAEFPKEGPSILRIQQVVRGDSAAYFCASSPPSGYEQYFGPGTRLTVT.

This clonotype was recorded a few times. The genes are TRBV27 and TRBJ2-7; 7 bases fit TRBD1. V shed 6 bases and J 5 bases; nucleotides not matched to a gene: 13. Germline values: CDR1 MNHEY, CDR2 SMNVEV (reference sequence). This CDR3 is 15 amino acids long. The DNA for the CDR3 is TGTGCCAGCAGCGACGGACAGGTTCCCTTAAACGAGCAGTACTTC. Translating it yields CASSDGQVPLNEQYF.

The rearrangement joins TRBV20-1 to TRBJ1-5, with 7 bases fitting TRBD1. The CDR3 loop spans 16 amino acids. J lost 2 bases, V lost 0 bases, and 7 bases had no gene match. Germline CDR1 is DFQATT and CDR2 is SNEGSKA (reference sequence). CDR3 sequence (DNA): TGCAGTGCTAGAGATCTGAGGGGGCAAGGCAATCAGCCCCAGCATTTT. It specifies CSARDLRGQGNQPQHF.

This clonotype was recorded at least ten times. The chain links TRBV5-1 to TRBJ2-3, with D possibly being TRBD2 (6 bases). CDR3 size: 14 residues. Germline V CDR1 and CDR2: SGHRS, YFSETQ. V lost 5 bases to trimming and J lost 4 bases, with 14 bases between them. CDR3 nucleotide sequence: TGCGCCAGCAGGGCAGCGGGCGGAGCAGATACGCAGTATTTT. This translates into CASRAAGGADTQYF.

In its sample, this clonotype was seen many times. The chain is built from TRBV9 and TRBJ2-3; D is tentatively TRBD1 or TRBD2 (5 bases each). The V end lost 4 bases, the J end lost 6 bases, and 18 bases lay between the germline ends. This CDR3 is built from 15 residues. CDR1 is SGDLS and CDR2 is YYNGEE in the germline V gene. The CDR3 region is CASSLTSGTLDTQYF. Written as DNA, the CDR3 is TGTGCCAGCAGCCTCACTTCCGGGACCCTCGATACGCAGTATTTT.

The chain has TRBV4-1 and TRBJ2-1; 8 nucleotides agree with TRBD2. CDR3 length: 14 residues. The germline V gene encodes CDR1 MGHRA and CDR2 YSYEKL. The V and J ends lost 4 bases and 14 bases, in that order; junction bases with no gene match: 13. The CDR3 coding sequence is TGCGCCAGCAGCCCTCTCGGGGGGGGCCAGCAGGAGTTCTTC. This gives the protein CASSPLGGGQQEFF.

This clonotype turned up a few times. The chain recombines TRBV29-1 with TRBJ2-1; D is perhaps TRBD2 (6 bases). The CDR3 is made up of 11 amino acids. CDR1 and CDR2 (germline): SQVTM, ANQGSEA. The V and J ends lost 6 bases and 10 bases respectively, with 13 bases between them. CDR3 region: CSVPEGKEQFF. CDR3 DNA sequence: TGCAGCGTCCCGGAGGGGAAGGAGCAGTTCTTC.

A few counts support this clonotype. The V call is TRBV27, the J call TRBJ2-5; a weak D match, TRBD2 (6 bases). Trimming pared 1 base from V and 2 bases from J, leaving 11 bases between. CDR3 length: 15 residues. In germline, CDR1 is MNHEY, CDR2 SMNVEV (reference sequence). CDR3 sequence: CASSLYSSVQETQYF. CDR3 sequence (DNA): TGTGCCAGCAGTTTATACTCTAGCGTTCAAGAGACCCAGTACTTC.

J is TRBJ2-2 and V is TRBV9; no clear D. This CDR3 is 15 amino acids long. Germline V gene sequence: CDR1 SGDLS, CDR2 YYNGEE. Trimming took 0 bases from V and 6 from J, leaving 12 bases between them. The CDR3 loop reads CASSVDHGESGELFF. The DNA for the CDR3 is TGTGCCAGCAGCGTAGATCACGGCGAATCCGGGGAGCTGTTTTTT.

This rearrangement joins TRBV6-1 to TRBJ2-1, with D perhaps being TRBD1 or TRBD2 (5 bases each). The CDR3 has 13 amino acids. Germline CDR1 reads MNHNS; CDR2 reads SASEGT. Trimming took off 6 bases at V and 10 bases at J, with 16 bases between the two ends. CDR3 bases: TGTGCCAGCAGAGGAAGGGCCGGGACGGAGCAGTTCTTC. Its translation is CASRGRAGTEQFF.

The J gene is TRBJ2-3, the V gene TRBV4-3; 8 bases fit TRBD2. This CDR3 has 16 amino acids. V was clipped by 0 bases and J by 3 bases; unmatched bases: 5. Germline lookup yields CDR1 LGHNA and CDR2 YSLEER. CDR3 DNA: TGCGCCAGCAGCCAAGAAGGAGCGGGGGTAACAGATACGCAGTATTTT. Residues: CASSQEGAGVTDTQYF.

V and J are TRBV7-2 and TRBJ2-7; D might be TRBD1 or TRBD2, each matching 6 bases. Germline values: CDR1 SGHTA, CDR2 FQGNSA. V was trimmed by 3 bases and J by 0 bases, leaving 12 bases between them. The CDR3 length is 15 residues. The CDR3 loop reads CASSFSGGYSYEQYV. Here the CDR3 DNA reads TGTGCCAGCAGCTTCTCCGGGGGCTACTCCTACGAGCAGTACGTC.

The chain links TRBV5-1 to TRBJ2-7; 15 bases are a match to TRBD2. This CDR3 contains 19 residues. Trimming took 3 bases from V and 2 from J; bases not matched to a gene: 12. The germline V gene has CDR1 SGHRS and CDR2 YFSETQ. CDR3 nucleotides: TGCGCCAGCAGCTCGTCGGGACTAGCGGGGGGCCGAGAGCCCTACGAGCAGTACTTC. This translates into CASSSSGLAGGREPYEQYF.